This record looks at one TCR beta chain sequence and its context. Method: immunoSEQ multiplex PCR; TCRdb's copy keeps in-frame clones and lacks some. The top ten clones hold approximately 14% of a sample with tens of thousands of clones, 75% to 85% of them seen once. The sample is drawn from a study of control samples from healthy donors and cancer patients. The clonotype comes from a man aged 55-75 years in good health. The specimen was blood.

The CDR3 DNA sequence: TGTGCCAGCAGCCAACTAACTTTGGAATCCTATGGCTACACCTTC. It codes for CASSQLTLESYGYTF. The chain combines TRBV5-6 with TRBJ1-2; D not resolved. V lost 4 bases to trimming and J lost 4 bases, with 17 bases between them. The CDR3 runs 15 residues. The V gene's germline CDR1 is SGHDT and CDR2 YYEEEE.